These 5 T cell receptor beta chains share one sample of origin, sequenced in a study of human T cells and chemical hapten exposure. It was from unfractionated whole blood that total RNA was extracted. Individual cDNA molecules in this library carried unique molecular identifiers. TCRdb analysed the reads with MiXCR anew, one entry per CDR3 protein. The sample yields roughly 120,000 distinct CDR3 sequences, over 6.5% seen once. The sequenced sample consisted of whole blood. These receptors were taken from a human donor in good health. Some clones in this sample may be carry-over from other donors' samples.

The V call is TRBV5-1, the J call TRBJ1-1; D not certain. V shed 4 bases and J shed 6 bases, with 19 bases lying between them. The germline gives CDR1 SGHRS, CDR2 YFSETQ. The CDR3 contains 15 residues. This chain's CDR3 is CASSAYGSPSAEAFF. The CDR3 DNA sequence: TGCGCCAGCAGCGCCTATGGATCTCCGAGTGCTGAAGCTTTCTTT.

This clonotype was counted only a few times. The chain links TRBV6-5 to TRBJ2-1, with TRBD2 identical over 11 bases. With V trimmed by 8 bases and J by 6 bases, 9 bases remained unmatched. CDR3 length: 15 residues. Germline V gene lookup returns CDR1 MNHEY and CDR2 SVGAGI. The CDR3 DNA reads TGTGCCAGCTCTTATAGCGGGGGGGCCCCCAATGAGCAGTTCTTC. Translation: CASSYSGGAPNEQFF.

This clonotype has more than one count but fewer than ten. This chain joins TRBV12-3 or TRBV12-4 and TRBJ2-3, with 10 bases aligning to TRBD2. The CDR3 loop spans 14 amino acids. Unmatched junction bases numbered 5, after V lost 6 bases and J lost 5 bases. DNA for the CDR3: TGTGCCAGCAGAATAGCGGGAGGTGGAGATACGCAGTATTTT. Encoded protein: CASRIAGGGDTQYF.

In this sample, this clonotype turned up many times. This chain links TRBV13 with TRBJ2-7, with 7 bases aligning to TRBD2. CDR3 length equals 14 residues. Germline lookup yields CDR1 PRHDT and CDR2 FYEKMQ (reference sequence). The V gene end was trimmed by 5 bases and the J gene end by 4 bases; junction bases not matched to a gene: 8. The CDR3 region is CASSERTRGYEQYF. CDR3 DNA: TGTGCCAGCAGCGAACGGACTAGGGGTTACGAGCAGTACTTC.

The J gene is TRBJ2-7, the V gene TRBV5-1; D could derive from TRBD1 or TRBD2 (5 bases each). Trimming removed 4 bases from V and 5 bases from J, with 13 bases in between. CDR1 SGHRS and CDR2 YFSETQ come from the germline V gene. The CDR3 is 13 amino acids. The CDR3 sequence is CASSPGTLDEQYF. CDR3 sequence (DNA): TGCGCCAGCAGCCCCGGGACGCTTGACGAGCAGTACTTC.